A selection of T cell receptor beta chains follows, all from one sample in a study of metastatic and nonmetastatic thyroid tumors. TCRdb reprocessed the PCR reads via MiXCR. The repertoire includes 31,000 or so clones, almost 30% of them detected once, and 30% sits in the top ten. What was sequenced was blood. The receptors shown here come from a female donor with papillary thyroid cancer or a benign thyroid nodule (not recorded which). Some clones in this sample may be carry-over from other donors' samples. The CDR3 runs from the conserved cysteine through the conserved F or W. Each record gives: J gene, clone size, V gene, D gene, CDR3 protein, CDR3 DNA. A D gene is named only where the DNA matches it firmly. The size field is filled for only some rows; it gives once, few, many or a size class.

J: TRBJ2-3
size: NA
V: TRBV5-1
D: NA
CDR3: CASSSQGSDTQYF
DNA: TGCGCCAGCAGCTCCCAAGGGAGCGATACGCAGTATTTT

J: TRBJ1-6
size: NA
V: TRBV30
D: NA
CDR3: CACKLTGTETSPLHF
DNA: TGTGCCTGCAAACTTACCGGGACCGAGACTTCACCCCTCCACTTT

J: TRBJ2-1
size: once
V: TRBV5-6
D: NA
CDR3: CASSPQAAGTLYNEHFF
DNA: TGTGCCAGCAGCCCCCAGGCAGCGGGTACTCTCTACAATGAGCATTTCTTC

J: TRBJ1-2
size: few
V: TRBV28
D: NA
CDR3: CASSTGRDYGYTF
DNA: TGTGCCAGCAGCACAGGGAGGGACTATGGCTACACCTTC

J: TRBJ2-3
size: medium-sized
V: TRBV28
D: TRBD1
CDR3: CASKVSTGLGSDTQYF
DNA: TGTGCCAGCAAGGTTTCGACAGGGTTAGGGTCAGATACGCAGTATTTT

J: TRBJ1-2
size: NA
V: TRBV6-5
D: NA
CDR3: CASSYSTHSNGYTF
DNA: TGTGCCAGCAGTTACTCGACCCACAGCAATGGCTACACCTTC

J: TRBJ2-7
size: many
V: TRBV5-6
D: NA
CDR3: CASSTGDYEQYF
DNA: TGTGCCAGCAGCACTGGAGACTACGAGCAGTACTTC

J: TRBJ2-2
size: few
V: TRBV30
D: NA
CDR3: CAWSLSNTGELFF
DNA: TGTGCCTGGAGTTTGTCGAACACCGGGGAGCTGTTTTTT

J: TRBJ2-7
size: NA
V: TRBV24-1
D: TRBD1
CDR3: CATSDWDSPSYEQYF
DNA: TGTGCCACCAGTGATTGGGACAGCCCCTCCTACGAGCAGTACTTC

J: TRBJ1-2
size: NA
V: TRBV12-3/TRBV12-4
D: NA
CDR3: CASSPPGIGGYTF
DNA: TGTGCCAGCAGTCCCCCCGGGATCGGTGGCTACACCTTC

J: TRBJ2-7
size: NA
V: TRBV5-8
D: NA
CDR3: CASSLVQGYNYEQYF
DNA: TGTGCCAGCAGCTTGGTCCAGGGTTATAACTACGAGCAGTACTTC

J: TRBJ1-1
size: few
V: TRBV20-1
D: NA
CDR3: CSASGGGDTEAFF
DNA: TGCAGTGCTAGTGGCGGTGGGGACACTGAAGCTTTCTTT

J: TRBJ2-1
size: many
V: TRBV20-1
D: NA
CDR3: CSARDRGRIRDNEQFF
DNA: TGCAGTGCTAGAGATCGGGGTAGAATTAGGGACAATGAGCAGTTCTTC

J: TRBJ1-1
size: NA
V: TRBV10-3
D: NA
CDR3: CAISEAGKAFF
DNA: TGTGCCATCAGTGAGGCGGGGAAGGCTTTCTTT

J: TRBJ2-3
size: NA
V: TRBV11-1
D: NA
CDR3: CASSLERQPTDTQYF
DNA: TGTGCCAGCAGCTTAGAACGGCAGCCCACAGATACGCAGTATTTT

J: TRBJ1-6
size: NA
V: TRBV27
D: NA
CDR3: CASSLGGLDSPLHF
DNA: TGTGCCAGCAGTTTGGGGGGATTGGATTCACCCCTCCACTTT

J: TRBJ2-1
size: few
V: TRBV6-2/TRBV6-3
D: TRBD2
CDR3: CASSSLAEDSFDEQFF
DNA: TGTGCCAGCAGTTCCCTAGCGGAAGATTCTTTCGATGAGCAGTTCTTC

J: TRBJ2-7
size: few
V: TRBV6-1
D: TRBD1
CDR3: CASRMGQSSYEQYF
DNA: TGTGCCAGCAGAATGGGACAGAGCTCCTACGAGCAGTACTTC

J: TRBJ1-1
size: many
V: TRBV18
D: NA
CDR3: CASSLGQGEAFF
DNA: TGTGCCAGCTCCCTCGGACAAGGTGAAGCTTTCTTT

J: TRBJ2-7
size: once
V: TRBV30
D: NA
CDR3: CAWSRENEQYF
DNA: TGTGCCTGGAGTAGGGAGAACGAGCAGTACTTC